These 30 T cell receptor beta chains came from one sample sequenced in a study of blood T cell repertoires in COVID-19. Sequencing was performed with immunoSEQ multiplex PCR; in TCRdb, only in-frame clones are kept and a portion is missing. The sample records about 88,000 clones, about 88% being singletons. The sample was peripheral blood. These receptors were taken from a woman older than 75 with acute or convalescent COVID-19.

The chain combines TRBV28 with TRBJ2-1, with 7 bases identical to TRBD2. Trimming cost V 6 bases and J 2 bases; bases outside gene matches: 10. The length of the CDR3 is 16 residues. Germline V gene sequence: CDR1 MDHEN, CDR2 SYDVKM. In DNA form, the CDR3 reads TGTGCCAGCAGACCCCTCCTAGCGGCCGCCTACAATGAGCAGTTCTTC. Its translation: CASRPLLAAAYNEQFF. The full variable domain, in which reference TRBV28 and TRBJ2-1 provide the parts outside the CDR3, is DVKVTQSSRYLVKRTGEKVFLECVQDMDHENMFWYRQDPGLGLRLIYFSYDVKMKEKGDIPEGYSVSREKKERFSLILESASTNQTSMYLCASRPLLAAAYNEQFFGPGTRLTVL.

This clone was observed a single time. The chain couples TRBV3-1 (or the pseudogene TRBV3-2) to TRBJ2-2; 11 nucleotides match TRBD1. The CDR3 extends over 17 amino acids. Germline V CDR1 and CDR2: LGHDT, YNNKEL (reference sequence). V shed 3 bases and J 7 bases; nucleotides not matched to a gene: 10. The CDR3 DNA reads as TGTGCCAGCAGCCAGTCGTGGACAGGGGGCAGAATCGGGGAGCTGTTTTTT. Amino acid sequence: CASSQSWTGGRIGELFF.

V is TRBV19 and J is TRBJ2-1; D possibly corresponds to TRBD1 (6 bases). Germline CDR1 and CDR2: LNHDA and SQIVND (reference sequence). The CDR3 has 15 amino acids. V was clipped by 2 bases and J by 1 base, with 9 bases between them. CDR3 in DNA: TGTGCCAGTAGTATAACCCAGGGGTCCTACAATGAGCAGTTCTTC. This sequence encodes CASSITQGSYNEQFF.

The gene calls are TRBV10-3 and TRBJ1-1; D call uncertain. V dropped 3 bases and J dropped 2 bases, with 4 bases sitting between them. Germline CDR1 is ENHRY and CDR2 is SYGVKD. CDR3 length equals 12 residues. CDR3 in amino acids: CAISDGNTEAFF. CDR3 nucleotides: TGTGCCATCAGTGACGGTAACACTGAAGCTTTCTTT.

The chain is built from TRBV18 and TRBJ2-7; 7 bases agree with TRBD1. CDR1 is KGHSH and CDR2 is LQKENI in the germline V gene. The V and J ends lost 3 bases and 5 bases, in that order; junction bases with no gene match: 7. The CDR3 has 14 residues. CDR3 sequence: CASSPDRAYDEQYF. CDR3 sequence (DNA): TGTGCCAGCTCACCCGACAGGGCGTATGACGAGCAGTACTTC.

The chain couples TRBV7-9 to TRBJ1-2, with D hard to call. Per germline, CDR1 SEHNR and CDR2 FQNEAQ (reference sequence). This CDR3 contains 15 residues. The V gene lost 5 bases and the J gene lost 7 bases, with 20 bases spanning the gap. The CDR3: CASSTRRPVSSGYTF. CDR3 DNA sequence: TGTGCCAGCAGCACACGTCGGCCAGTCTCTAGTGGCTACACCTTC. Full variable domain (rest looked up from reference TRBV7-9 and TRBJ1-2): DTGVSQNPRHKITKRGQNVTFRCDPISEHNRLYWYRQTLGQGPEFLTYFQNEAQLEKSRLLSDRFSAERPKGSFSTLEIQRTEQGDSAMYLCASSTRRPVSSGYTFGSGTRLTVV.

This clone came up once. The V call is TRBV3-1 (or the pseudogene TRBV3-2), the J call TRBJ1-1, with 9 bases that match TRBD1. Per the germline V gene, CDR1 is LGHDT and CDR2 is YNNKEL (reference sequence). The CDR3 consists of 18 residues. The junction had 17 bases not matched to a gene; V was cut back by 8 bases and J by 1 base. CDR3 sequence: CASFDRDRVLGGNTEAFF. In DNA form, the CDR3 reads TGTGCCAGCTTTGACCGGGACAGGGTACTCGGAGGGAACACTGAAGCTTTCTTT.

The chain employs TRBV25-1 and TRBJ2-5; 9 bases line up with TRBD1. The CDR3 runs to 16 residues. V was pared by 3 bases and J by 3 bases, with 8 bases of the junction left unmatched. Per germline, CDR1 MGHDK and CDR2 SYGVNS. CDR3 DNA sequence: TGTGCCAGCAGTGACGGGTGGGACAGGGTGAAAGAGACCCAGTACTTC. Translation: CASSDGWDRVKETQYF.

This clone was found a few times. Within the sample, other DNA sequences also encode this same CDR3. DNA of the CDR3: TGTGCCAGTGGGTGGACAGGGTATAACTATGGCTACACCTTC. This encodes CASGWTGYNYGYTF. The chain recombines TRBV19 with TRBJ1-2; 8 bases are shared with TRBD1. The junction had 6 bases not matched to a gene; V was cut back by 8 bases and J by 1 base. This CDR3 comprises 14 residues. Germline lookup yields CDR1 LNHDA and CDR2 SQIVND (reference sequence).

The chain has TRBV29-1 and TRBJ1-1; TRBD1 matches 7 bases. There are 12 residues in the CDR3. V shed 4 bases and J 6 bases; nucleotides not matched to a gene: 5. Germline assignment: CDR1 SQVTM and CDR2 ANQGSEA. The CDR3 protein is CSVVQGSAEAFF. DNA of the CDR3: TGCAGCGTTGTACAGGGGTCCGCTGAAGCTTTCTTT.

The gene calls are TRBV12-3 or TRBV12-4 and TRBJ1-4, with D hard to call. The CDR3 has 13 residues. V dropped 6 bases and J dropped 5 bases, with 10 bases sitting between them. DNA of the CDR3: TGTGCCAGCAGGCGGAGAATCAATGAAAAACTGTTTTTT. As protein: CASRRRINEKLFF.

The CDR3 loop reads CSASPRDSRETQYF. DNA of the CDR3: TGCAGTGCTAGTCCGCGGGACTCCCGGGAGACGCAGTATTTT. The chain is built from TRBV20-1 and TRBJ2-3; possibly TRBD2 for D (6 bases). The CDR3 has 14 residues. CDR1 and CDR2 (germline): DFQATT, SNEGSKA (reference sequence). V was shortened by 3 bases and J by 9 bases, with 19 bases between the two germline ends.

The V gene is TRBV19, the J gene TRBJ1-5; D may be TRBD1 (6 bases). CDR3 length equals 15 residues. V was trimmed by 1 base and J by 3 bases, leaving 10 bases between them. CDR1 is LNHDA and CDR2 is SQIVND in the germline V gene (reference sequence). The CDR3 loop is CASSIGGGSNQPQHF. The CDR3, as DNA: TGTGCCAGTAGTATAGGAGGGGGTTCCAATCAGCCCCAGCATTTT.

The chain has TRBV5-1 and TRBJ1-2, with D perhaps TRBD1 (5 bases). The ends were cut back, 2 bases at V and 8 bases at J, with 10 bases in the middle. The CDR3 is made up of 12 amino acids. Germline assignment: CDR1 SGHRS and CDR2 YFSETQ. Here the CDR3 reads CASSFQGFGYTF. The DNA for the CDR3 is TGCGCCAGCAGCTTCCAGGGTTTCGGCTACACCTTC.

This rearrangement joins TRBV10-3 to TRBJ1-5, with a possible D match to TRBD1 (5 bases). Germline-derived CDR1 and CDR2 are ENHRY and SYGVKD. The germline V and J ends were trimmed by 6 bases and 4 bases, with 10 bases remaining between them. CDR3 length: 13 amino acids. The CDR3 DNA reads as TGTGCCATCAGGCCCGACAGTAATCAGCCCCAGCATTTT. This translates into CAIRPDSNQPQHF.

This clone was seen a handful of times. The chain has TRBV27 and TRBJ1-2, with TRBD1 matching over 9 bases. The germline CDR1 and CDR2 sequences are MNHEY and SMNVEV (reference sequence). The J segment lost 1 base and the V segment lost 3 bases, leaving 12 bases of the junction unmatched. This CDR3 contains 18 residues. CDR3 nucleotide sequence: TGTGCCAGCAGTTTGGGATGGGGGACAGGGTCCGGTAACTATGGCTACACCTTC. This codes for CASSLGWGTGSGNYGYTF.

This rearrangement joins TRBV6-5 to TRBJ1-2; 7 bases agree with TRBD1. This CDR3 has 13 residues. The trim removed 6 bases at V and 4 bases at J, leaving 5 bases unmatched. The germline V gene encodes CDR1 MNHEY and CDR2 SVGAGI. CDR3 sequence reads: CASRPGQRYGYTF. CDR3 DNA: TGTGCCAGCAGACCGGGACAGCGCTATGGCTACACCTTC.

The rearrangement links TRBV2 to TRBJ1-2; D is undetermined. The CDR3 contains 16 residues. The V gene's germline CDR1 is SNHLY and CDR2 FYNNEI. V was trimmed by 8 bases and J by 0 bases, leaving 19 bases between them. CDR3 DNA: TGTGCCAGCGAACCGGCGGAAACTGAAGCTAACTATGGCTACACCTTC. It encodes CASEPAETEANYGYTF.

The CDR3 DNA is TGTGCCAGCAGCTCGCCCCAGGGTTCATCACCCCTCCACTTT. Its protein is CASSSPQGSSPLHF. The chain uses TRBV7-9 and TRBJ1-6, with D possibly being TRBD1 (5 bases). There are 14 residues in the CDR3. V shed 4 bases and J shed 10 bases, with 14 bases lying between them. Germline V gene data show CDR1 as SEHNR and CDR2 as FQNEAQ (reference sequence).

The gene calls are TRBV2 and TRBJ2-5; tentatively, D is TRBD2 (6 bases). With 5 bases removed from V and 5 bases from J, the gap between germline ends came to 15 bases. Germline CDR1 and CDR2: SNHLY and FYNNEI. This CDR3 is 14 amino acids long. CDR3 coding DNA: TGTGCCAGCAGTCCGGGCTTCGCGGGGGAGACCCAGTACTTC. Translated, it gives CASSPGFAGETQYF.

The V call is TRBV7-2, the J call TRBJ1-3, with TRBD1 matching over 7 bases. Losses at the gene ends were 5 bases for V and 4 bases for J; bases not matched to a gene: 8. CDR1 is SGHTA, CDR2 FQGNSA, per germline. The CDR3 sequence is 15 residues long. CDR3 loop: CASSLDRVEGNTIYF. CDR3 sequence (DNA): TGTGCCAGCAGCCTTGACAGGGTGGAAGGAAACACCATATATTTT.

The chain recombines TRBV29-1 with TRBJ2-5; 8 bases are shared with TRBD1. With 8 bases clipped from V and 4 bases from J, the junction kept 6 bases outside the gene matches. CDR3 length equals 12 residues. Germline CDR1 is SQVTM and CDR2 is ANQGSEA. DNA of the CDR3: TGCAGCAGTGACAGGGGTGGAGAGACCCAGTACTTC. It encodes CSSDRGGETQYF.

This chain uses TRBV18 with TRBJ2-7; possible D gene TRBD1, 5 bases. Germline V CDR1 and CDR2: KGHSH, LQKENI. Trimming left V 2 bases short and J 2 bases short, with 7 bases between. The CDR3 totals 13 residues. The CDR3 region has the DNA TGTGCCAGCTCACCAGAGACAGCCTACGAGCAGTACTTC. This codes for CASSPETAYEQYF.

This clone was recorded a few times. The chain combines TRBV11-2 with TRBJ2-1, with 7 bases identical to TRBD2. The length of the CDR3 is 15 residues. Germline V gives CDR1 SGHAT, CDR2 FQNNGV. Trimming at V came to 3 bases and at J to 5 bases, leaving 7 bases not matched to a gene. CDR3 region: CASSFPGGSNNEQFF. In DNA, the CDR3 is TGTGCCAGCAGCTTTCCGGGAGGATCAAACAATGAGCAGTTCTTC.

This clone has only a few counts. J is TRBJ1-3 and V is TRBV19; D is possibly TRBD1 (5 bases). The V and J ends lost 3 bases and 0 bases respectively, with 12 bases between them. Germline V CDR1 and CDR2: LNHDA, SQIVND (reference sequence). The CDR3 has 16 residues. CDR3 loop: CASSMSGLSSGNTIYF. The CDR3 nucleotides are TGTGCCAGTAGTATGTCGGGACTTAGCTCTGGAAACACCATATATTTT.

This rearrangement joins TRBV6-2 or TRBV6-3 to TRBJ2-1; TRBD1 matches 8 bases. This CDR3 has 18 residues. V shed 2 bases, J shed 8 bases, and the junction held 17 bases outside the gene matches. Per germline, CDR1 MNHEY and CDR2 SVGEGT. As DNA, the CDR3 is TGTGCCAGCAGTTACAAGGGTCGGCAGGGGGCGCGAGTTTATGAGCAGTTCTTC. It codes for CASSYKGRQGARVYEQFF.

The chain links TRBV27 to TRBJ1-5, with 7 bases fitting TRBD1. CDR3 length equals 14 residues. The junction had 3 bases not matched to a gene; V was cut back by 5 bases and J by 2 bases. Germline CDR1 MNHEY, CDR2 SMNVEV (reference sequence). CDR3 protein: CASSPGTGNQPQHF. In nucleotides, the CDR3 is TGTGCCAGCAGTCCCGGGACAGGCAATCAGCCCCAGCATTTT.

The V call is TRBV28, the J call TRBJ1-3; 7 positions agree with TRBD1. Germline values: CDR1 MDHEN, CDR2 SYDVKM. V trimming: 8 bases; J trimming: 10 bases; junction bases outside the gene matches: 14. The CDR3 is 14 residues long. The CDR3 is CASALGQGGFTIYF. The DNA for the CDR3 is TGTGCCAGCGCCCTGGGGCAGGGGGGTTTTACCATATATTTT.

This clone was counted a few times. The chain carries TRBV19 and TRBJ2-2, with unresolved D. V dropped 7 bases and J dropped 0 bases, with 9 bases sitting between them. The CDR3 has 14 residues. Germline loops: CDR1 LNHDA, CDR2 SQIVND (reference sequence). The CDR3 loop is CASKPRTNTGELFF. The CDR3 DNA reads as TGTGCCAGTAAGCCGCGGACGAACACCGGGGAGCTGTTTTTT. Complete variable domain (other parts from reference TRBV19 and TRBJ2-2): DGGITQSPKYLFRKEGQNVTLSCEQNLNHDAMYWYRQDPGQGLRLIYYSQIVNDFQKGDIAEGYSVSREKKESFPLTVTSAQKNPTAFYLCASKPRTNTGELFFGEGSRLTVL.

The sample holds many counts of this clone. The chain recombines TRBV4-3 with TRBJ1-5; possibly TRBD1 for D (6 bases). This CDR3 comprises 15 residues. Trimming shortened V by 0 bases and J by 5 bases, and 11 bases separated the two germline ends. Looked up from germline, CDR1 is LGHNA and CDR2 is YSLEER. CDR3 nucleotide sequence: TGCGCCAGCAGCCAAGACTGGACAGCTGATCAGCCCCAGCATTTT. Its protein is CASSQDWTADQPQHF.